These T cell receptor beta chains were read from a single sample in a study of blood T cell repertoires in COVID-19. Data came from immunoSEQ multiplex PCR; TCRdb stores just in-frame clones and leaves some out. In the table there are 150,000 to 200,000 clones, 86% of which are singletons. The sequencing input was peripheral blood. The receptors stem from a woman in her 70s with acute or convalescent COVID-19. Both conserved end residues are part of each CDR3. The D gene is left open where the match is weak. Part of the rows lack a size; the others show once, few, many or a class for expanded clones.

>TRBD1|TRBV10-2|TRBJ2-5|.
CASRDRQETQYF
TGCGCCAGCAGGGACAGGCAAGAGACCCAGTACTTC
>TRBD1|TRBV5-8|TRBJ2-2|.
CASSSGTGDPGELFF
TGTGCCAGCAGTTCCGGGACAGGGGATCCCGGGGAGCTGTTTTTT
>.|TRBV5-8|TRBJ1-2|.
CASSSHARGGYTF
TGTGCCAGCAGCTCGCACGCAAGGGGCGGCTACACCTTC
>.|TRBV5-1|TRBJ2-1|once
CASSNLDIYNEQFF
TGCGCCAGCAGCAATCTCGACATTTACAATGAGCAGTTCTTC
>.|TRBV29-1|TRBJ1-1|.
CSGSDRNTEAFF
TGCAGCGGATCGGACAGGAACACTGAAGCTTTCTTT
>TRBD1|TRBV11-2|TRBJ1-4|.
CASSLNRGRGDEKLFF
TGTGCCAGCAGCCTCAACAGGGGCCGGGGAGATGAAAAACTGTTTTTT
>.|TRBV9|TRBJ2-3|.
CASSVDTGLADTQYF
TGTGCCAGCAGCGTAGATACAGGGTTGGCAGATACGCAGTATTTT
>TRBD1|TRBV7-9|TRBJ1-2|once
CASSLETGNYGYTF
TGTGCCAGCAGCTTAGAGACAGGGAACTATGGCTACACCTTC
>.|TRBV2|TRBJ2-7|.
CASSVFRGTYEQYF
TGTGCCAGCAGCGTCTTCAGGGGCACCTACGAGCAGTACTTC
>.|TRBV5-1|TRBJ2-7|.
CASSTHRYEQYF
TGCGCCAGCAGCACCCACAGGTACGAGCAGTACTTC
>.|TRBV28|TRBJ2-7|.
CASSSGSTIIDEQYF
TGTGCCAGCAGTTCCGGGAGCACCATCATTGACGAGCAGTACTTC
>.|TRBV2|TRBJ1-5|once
CASTRQVGVDQPQHF
TGTGCCAGCACTAGACAGGTGGGAGTGGATCAGCCCCAGCATTTT
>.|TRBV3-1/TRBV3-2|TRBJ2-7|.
CASSQPPGHQYF
TGTGCCAGCAGCCAACCCCCCGGTCATCAGTACTTC
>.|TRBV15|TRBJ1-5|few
CATSRDVGAVNQPQHF
TGTGCCACCAGCAGAGATGTGGGGGCCGTCAATCAGCCCCAGCATTTT
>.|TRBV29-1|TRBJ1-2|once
CSVEPFRGNGYTF
TGCAGCGTTGAACCCTTCCGGGGAAATGGCTACACCTTC
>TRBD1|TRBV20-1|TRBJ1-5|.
CSASYLRDRTDQPQHF
TGCAGTGCTAGTTATTTGCGGGACAGGACCGATCAGCCCCAGCATTTT
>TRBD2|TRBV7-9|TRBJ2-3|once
CASSLPRGGSDTQYF
TGTGCCAGCAGCTTACCTCGGGGGGGATCCGATACGCAGTATTTT
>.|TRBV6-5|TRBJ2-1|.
CASSPGSLNEQFF
TGTGCCAGCAGTCCGGGGAGTCTCAATGAGCAGTTCTTC
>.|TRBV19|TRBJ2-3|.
CASTPGNTDTQYF
TGTGCCAGTACACCCGGGAACACAGATACGCAGTATTTT
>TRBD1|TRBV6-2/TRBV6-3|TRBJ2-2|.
CASSPGTGLTGELFF
TGTGCCAGCAGCCCCGGGACAGGGCTGACCGGGGAGCTGTTTTTT
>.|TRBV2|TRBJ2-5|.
CASSRRDRETQYF
TGTGCCAGCAGTAGGAGGGACCGAGAGACCCAGTACTTC
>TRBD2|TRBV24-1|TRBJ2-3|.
CATSVPSGSTDTQYF
TGTGCCACCAGTGTCCCTAGCGGGTCCACAGATACGCAGTATTTT
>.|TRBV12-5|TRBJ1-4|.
CASPYPPSRRSNEKLFF
TGTGCTAGTCCCTACCCCCCCTCGAGAAGATCTAATGAAAAACTGTTTTTT
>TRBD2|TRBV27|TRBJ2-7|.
CASSTLAGVAEQYF
TGTGCCAGCAGTACATTAGCGGGAGTGGCCGAGCAGTACTTC
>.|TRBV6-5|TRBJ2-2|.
CASSRGYTGELFF
TGTGCCAGCAGTAGAGGGTACACCGGGGAGCTGTTTTTT
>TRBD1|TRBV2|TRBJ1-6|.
CASSEISGQGSPLHF
TGTGCCAGCAGTGAAATTTCGGGACAGGGCTCACCCCTCCACTTT
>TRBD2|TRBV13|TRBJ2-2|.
CASSRYLAGGTGELFF
TGTGCCAGCAGCCGATACCTAGCGGGAGGCACCGGGGAGCTGTTTTTT
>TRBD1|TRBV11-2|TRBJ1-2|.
CASSPGTGSGYTF
TGTGCCAGCAGCCCCGGGACAGGCAGTGGCTACACCTTC
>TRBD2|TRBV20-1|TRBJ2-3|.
CSASGAAGALDTQYF
TGCAGTGCTAGTGGAGCTGCGGGAGCCTTAGATACGCAGTATTTT
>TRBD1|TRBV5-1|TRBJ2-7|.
CASRLQGASNEQYF
TGCGCCAGCAGACTGCAGGGGGCTTCGAACGAGCAGTACTTC
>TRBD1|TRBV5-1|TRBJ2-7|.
CASSPSTGGPYEQYF
TGCGCCAGCAGCCCCTCGACAGGGGGCCCCTACGAGCAGTACTTC
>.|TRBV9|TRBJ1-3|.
CASSVDTKNSGNTIYF
TGTGCCAGCAGCGTAGACACAAAAAACTCTGGAAACACCATATATTTT
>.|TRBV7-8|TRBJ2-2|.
CASMMGRNTGELFF
TGTGCCAGCATGATGGGGAGGAACACCGGGGAGCTGTTTTTT
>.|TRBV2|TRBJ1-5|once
CASTDLEKPQHF
TGTGCCAGCACCGACTTAGAGAAGCCCCAGCATTTT
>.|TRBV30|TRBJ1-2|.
CAWSGPGVGKSYGYTF
TGTGCCTGGAGCGGACCAGGGGTCGGGAAATCCTATGGCTACACCTTC
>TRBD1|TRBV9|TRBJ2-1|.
CASSARDRDNNEQFF
TGTGCCAGCAGCGCCCGGGACAGGGACAACAATGAGCAGTTCTTC
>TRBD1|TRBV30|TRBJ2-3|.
CAWAKPGQKSTDTQYF
TGTGCCTGGGCCAAACCGGGACAGAAAAGCACAGATACGCAGTATTTT
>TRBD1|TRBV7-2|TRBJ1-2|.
CASSLDRGYYGYTF
TGTGCCAGCAGCTTGGACAGGGGCTACTATGGCTACACCTTC
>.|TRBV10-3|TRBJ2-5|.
CAISANQETQYF
TGTGCCATCAGTGCCAACCAAGAGACCCAGTACTTC
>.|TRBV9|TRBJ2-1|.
CASSPFLEPSYNEQFF
TGTGCCAGCAGCCCTTTTTTGGAGCCCTCCTACAATGAGCAGTTCTTC
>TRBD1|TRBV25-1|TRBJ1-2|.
CASSVGQRGGYTF
TGTGCCAGCAGTGTGGGACAGAGGGGTGGCTACACCTTC
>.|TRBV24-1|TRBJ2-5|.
CATSDSPGDSEETQYF
TGTGCCACCAGTGATTCCCCGGGGGACTCCGAAGAGACCCAGTACTTC
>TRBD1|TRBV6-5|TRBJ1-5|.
CASSLGTGEFQPQHF
TGTGCCAGCAGTCTGGGGACAGGGGAATTTCAGCCCCAGCATTTT
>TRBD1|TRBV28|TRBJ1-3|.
CASRPPDRAGNTIYF
TGTGCCAGCAGGCCCCCTGACAGGGCTGGAAACACCATATATTTT
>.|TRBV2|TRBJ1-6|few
CASNRQQNSPLHF
TGTGCCAGCAATCGACAGCAGAATTCACCCCTCCACTTT
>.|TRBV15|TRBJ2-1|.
CATSKDRLAYNEQFF
TGTGCCACCAGCAAAGACAGGTTGGCCTACAATGAGCAGTTCTTC